These 5 T cell receptor beta chains were all obtained from the same sample, sequenced in a study of blood T cell repertoires in COVID-19. TCRdb keeps only in-frame clones here, not all; method: immunoSEQ multiplex PCR. The top ten clones hold less than 15% of a sample with 72,000 or so clones, roughly nine tenths of them seen once. Sequencing was done on a sample of peripheral blood. The receptors were sampled from an older woman with acute or convalescent COVID-19.

The chain is built from TRBV9 and TRBJ2-7; TRBD2 agrees at 9 bases. Trimming took 0 bases from V and 8 from J; bases not matched to a gene: 9. This CDR3 comprises 15 residues. The V gene's germline CDR1 is SGDLS and CDR2 YYNGEE. This chain's CDR3 is CASSVESSGGPKQYF. Written as DNA, the CDR3 is TGTGCCAGCAGCGTAGAGAGTAGCGGGGGACCCAAGCAGTACTTC.

The chain recombines TRBV5-4 with TRBJ2-6; a weak D match, TRBD1 (5 bases). Germline V gene lookup returns CDR1 SGHNT and CDR2 YYREEE (reference sequence). V was shortened by 1 base and J by 0 bases, with 8 bases between the two germline ends. The CDR3 loop spans 16 amino acids. Here the CDR3 DNA reads TGTGCCAGCAGCTTGTCACAGGTCTCTGGGGCCAACGTCCTGACTTTC. This encodes CASSLSQVSGANVLTF.

The chain recombines TRBV28 with TRBJ2-5, with D tentatively TRBD1 (6 bases). Germline V gene sequence: CDR1 MDHEN, CDR2 SYDVKM. The CDR3 is made up of 15 amino acids. V shed 6 bases and J shed 5 bases, with 19 bases lying between them. This CDR3 is CASRPGHYSWETQYF. The CDR3 DNA reads TGTGCCAGCAGACCGGGACACTACTCTTGGGAGACCCAGTACTTC.

This clone showed up just once. The V call is TRBV30, the J call TRBJ2-7; 10 bases map to TRBD2. Losses at the gene ends were 1 base for V and 5 bases for J; bases not matched to a gene: 2. The CDR3 covers 13 residues. CDR1 is GTSNPN and CDR2 is SVGIG in the germline V gene (reference sequence). The CDR3 sequence is CAWSGAGGNEQYF. The DNA of the CDR3 is TGTGCCTGGAGTGGAGCGGGAGGGAACGAGCAGTACTTC. The whole variable domain, filled in from reference TRBV30 and TRBJ2-7, reads SQTIHQWPATLVQPVGSPLSLECTVEGTSNPNLYWYRQAAGRGLQLLFYSVGIGQISSEVPQNLSASRPQDRQFILSSKKLLLSDSGFYLCAWSGAGGNEQYFGPGTRLTVT.

The rearrangement joins TRBV19 to TRBJ1-5; unclear D gene. The CDR3 runs 14 residues. Trimming shortened V by 8 bases and J by 1 base, and 12 bases separated the two germline ends. The germline CDR1 and CDR2 sequences are LNHDA and SQIVND (reference sequence). This chain's CDR3 is CASSLGGSNQPQHF. The CDR3 coding sequence is TGTGCCAGTTCCCTCGGAGGGAGCAATCAGCCCCAGCATTTT.